Described below is a single TCR beta chain sequence and its context. This clonotype was seen more than once but under ten times. Its antigen is still unknown. No base quality information exists; no much larger clone differs at one position. The library was obtained by 5' RACE. TCRdb shows the sequencer as Illumina HiSeq 2500. A second PCR of about 6 to 11 cycles was performed with a sample-barcoded 5' primer and a J-beta primer mix. Each TCR beta cDNA molecule received a unique molecular identifier from a template-switch 5' adaptor carrying 12 random nucleotides. Each sample yielded at least 2.5 million CDR3-containing paired-end reads. First-strand cDNA synthesis was performed from all RNA using the Mint cDNA synthesis kit, with priming by a TRBC-specific oligonucleotide. All cDNA was treated with uracil-DNA glycosylase and then went through a first 18-cycle PCR with the universal primers M1SS and BC2_uni_R. In the paper's pipeline: Normalization of each sample was performed by random selection of 1 million high-quality reads, each carrying a distinct molecular identifier. Reads sharing molecular identifiers were discarded rather than binned into consensus sequences. MiTCR, with a Q25 quality threshold and the strictest error-elimination algorithm, was used for CDR3 identification, clonotype clustering and error correction. Lower-bound total TCR beta diversity was estimated with a nonparametric unseen species model using Euler transformation. The public reads were run again by TCRdb, first through fastp at Q25 and then through MiXCR, and only productive beta chains were kept. Duplicate CDR3 protein sequences are folded into a single record with the most common DNA and genes. It is TCRdb's table, rather than the study itself, that gives the V and J calls and clone size. The sample includes 1,500,000 or so distinct CDR3 sequences, with roughly 43% observed a single time. The top ten hold under 5% of the sample.

Systemically healthy Caucasian individuals from Russia, 35 to 50 in total and aged roughly 6 to 100 years, were included as donors. Each donor gave approximately 9.3 milliliters of peripheral blood, collected into EDTA-treated Vacutainer tubes. Ficoll-Paque density-gradient centrifugation was used to isolate PBMCs, with at least 7 million per sample. Total RNA, at least 5 micrograms per sample, was extracted from PBMCs with Trizol reagent. For every donor, an aliquot of PBMCs went through flow cytometry to measure the percentages of naive CD45RAhigh/CD27high T cells. This sample was included in a study of blood T cells in healthy people across ages (dated by TCRdb to about 2015). For context, the study as a whole: In model experiments, roughly one uniquely barcoded TCR beta cDNA molecule per two T cells was captured by template switching. Age-related changes in TCR beta repertoire diversity were measured in the study by deep sequencing normalized with unique cDNA molecular identifiers. The donors were split into four age groups: young (average about 16 years), middle-aged (about 40), aged (over 55) and long-lived (82). To avoid experimental bias, donors of different ages were spread randomly across the sequencing lanes. The study analyzed two additional independent replicas of 1 million unique cDNA reads from the same blood draw for two donors, one aged 18 to 29 and one aged 80 or older.

The study at large found these results: Compared with the aged group, the long-lived group had more naive CD4+ T cells, fewer expanded clones and increased TCR diversity, suggesting age selection. Observed TCR beta diversity correlated strongly with the percentage of naive T cells measured by flow cytometry. Total diversity estimates from one million sequenced T cells were considered lower bounds and underestimates. Because donor CMV infection status was unknown, age-related changes in expanded clonotypes were potentially confounded. Because profiling used bulk unsorted PBMCs, naive and antigen-experienced compartments could not be compared conclusively. As age increased, observed TCR beta diversity per million T cells dropped in a roughly linear way, and a significant reduction was already evident by age about 40.

Trimming removed 1 base from V and 1 base from J; the gene matches leave 11 bases unexplained. From cysteine to phenylalanine, the CDR3 is 17 amino acids long. The sequence is cut down to CDR3 DNA, 51 bases in frame from base 1. The germline V gene (reference sequence) sets CDR1 to DFQATT and CDR2 to SNEGSKA. The source material was blood. This clonotype was sampled from a young woman in good health. The chain employs TRBV20-1 and TRBJ2-3; a stretch of 7 junction bases matches TRBD2. In nucleotide form, the sequence is TGCAGTGCTAGAGGGACTAGGGCTGTAGGGGGCACAGATACGCAGTATTTT. Translated, it reads CSARGTRAVGGTDTQYF.